A selection of T cell receptor beta chains follows, all from one sample in a study of cytomegalovirus exposure and HLA in healthy donors. This table comes from immunoSEQ multiplex PCR, and its TCRdb copy is limited to in-frame clones, with some not included. Seen here are some 91,000 clones, over 75% observed once, and the top ten hold roughly 3%. Specimen: PBMCs. These receptors all come from a middle-aged man in good health and CMV-seronegative. Each CDR3 is given with its conserved first and last residue. D genes are given only for firm matches. For some rows the clone size is stated as once, few or many, or as a class when expanded; others skip it.

clone_size	d_call	v_call	j_call	cdr3_aa	cdr3_nt
-	-	TRBV19	TRBJ1-1	CASKQGGYGTEAFF	TGTGCCAGTAAACAGGGCGGTTATGGCACTGAAGCTTTCTTT
-	-	TRBV18	TRBJ1-6	CASSPTAGADSPLHF	TGTGCCAGCTCGCCTACAGCGGGCGCGGATTCACCCCTCCACTTT
few	TRBD2	TRBV5-4	TRBJ2-3	CASSRTSGTSTDTQYF	TGTGCCAGCAGTCGGACTAGCGGGACCAGCACAGATACGCAGTATTTT
-	TRBD1	TRBV2	TRBJ1-5	CASSEATTGRKQPQHF	TGTGCCAGCAGTGAAGCAACGACAGGGCGGAAACAGCCCCAGCATTTT
-	TRBD2	TRBV7-9	TRBJ2-7	CASSLEGGGLYEQYF	TGTGCCAGCAGCCTCGAGGGCGGGGGGCTCTACGAGCAGTACTTC
-	TRBD1	TRBV19	TRBJ2-5	CASSIGGQGAETQYF	TGTGCCAGTAGTATAGGCGGACAGGGGGCAGAGACCCAGTACTTC
-	TRBD2	TRBV7-8	TRBJ2-4	CASSSAGTSGGTQYF	TGTGCCAGCAGCTCCGCCGGGACTAGCGGGGGGACTCAGTACTTC
-	TRBD1	TRBV4-1	TRBJ1-4	CASSQQGARSNEKLFF	TGCGCCAGCAGCCAACAGGGGGCGAGGTCTAATGAAAAACTGTTTTTT
-	TRBD1	TRBV5-1	TRBJ2-7	CASSNVPGQFYEQYF	TGCGCCAGCAGCAATGTCCCGGGACAGTTCTACGAGCAGTACTTC
once	-	TRBV7-2	TRBJ1-2	CASSSTTANYGYTF	TGTGCCAGCAGCTCCACCACAGCTAACTATGGCTACACCTTC
-	TRBD2	TRBV29-1	TRBJ2-3	CSVATSGGWRDTQYF	TGCAGCGTTGCCACTAGCGGGGGCTGGAGAGATACGCAGTATTTT
-	TRBD1	TRBV7-6	TRBJ1-1	CASSLAGTGVSEAFF	TGTGCCAGCAGCTTAGCCGGGACAGGGGTATCGGAAGCTTTCTTT
-	TRBD2	TRBV30	TRBJ2-1	CAWSVGGTSGRGEQFF	TGTGCCTGGAGTGTGGGAGGGACTAGCGGGAGGGGTGAGCAGTTCTTC
-	TRBD2	TRBV5-8	TRBJ2-3	CASRDPGLRTDTQYF	TGTGCCAGCAGAGATCCGGGACTACGAACAGATACGCAGTATTTT
-	TRBD1	TRBV11-2	TRBJ1-1	CASGDRGRGTEAFF	TGTGCCAGTGGGGACAGGGGGCGGGGGACTGAAGCTTTCTTT
-	TRBD2	TRBV2	TRBJ2-1	CASSERAGGLGVYNEQFF	TGTGCCAGCAGTGAAAGAGCGGGAGGTCTAGGGGTCTACAATGAGCAGTTCTTC
-	TRBD2	TRBV10-3	TRBJ2-3	CAIRPGLAGGRDTQYF	TGTGCCATCAGGCCGGGACTAGCGGGGGGGCGGGATACGCAGTATTTT
-	-	TRBV27	TRBJ1-1	CASSSSGNTEAFF	TGTGCCAGCAGTTCGTCGGGAAACACTGAAGCTTTCTTT
-	-	TRBV14	TRBJ2-2	CASSHRGRAGELFF	TGTGCCAGCAGCCATCGGGGTCGGGCCGGGGAGCTGTTTTTT
-	TRBD1	TRBV19	TRBJ2-1	CASSIDLTGGYNEQFF	TGTGCCAGTAGTATAGATCTGACAGGGGGCTACAATGAGCAGTTCTTC
-	TRBD1	TRBV29-1	TRBJ1-2	CSGGTGEAYGYTF	TGCAGCGGAGGGACAGGGGAAGCCTATGGCTACACCTTC
few	-	TRBV6-1	TRBJ1-4	CASSEQKWRSANEKLFF	TGTGCCAGCAGTGAACAGAAATGGAGATCAGCAAATGAAAAACTGTTTTTT
-	TRBD1	TRBV2	TRBJ2-3	CASSGQGGGTDTQYF	TGTGCCAGCAGCGGACAGGGGGGCGGCACAGATACGCAGTATTTT
-	TRBD1	TRBV5-1	TRBJ1-1	CASSRGTGGTEAFF	TGCGCCAGCAGCCGGGGGACAGGGGGCACTGAAGCTTTCTTT
-	-	TRBV28	TRBJ2-7	CATFRGGDPYEQYF	TGTGCCACCTTCCGAGGAGGGGACCCCTACGAGCAGTACTTC
-	TRBD2	TRBV9	TRBJ2-1	CASSARTSGGADEQFF	TGTGCCAGCAGCGCAAGGACTAGCGGGGGGGCAGATGAGCAGTTCTTC
-	TRBD1	TRBV4-1	TRBJ2-1	CASSQALDRGPYNEQFF	TGCGCCAGCAGCCAAGCTCTGGACAGGGGACCCTACAATGAGCAGTTCTTC
-	TRBD1	TRBV29-1	TRBJ2-7	CSVESTIGTGVPEQYF	TGCAGCGTTGAATCGACGATTGGGACAGGGGTCCCCGAGCAGTACTTC
-	-	TRBV13	TRBJ2-1	CASSVTRSEQFF	TGTGCCAGCAGCGTGACTAGGTCCGAGCAGTTCTTC
once	-	TRBV18	TRBJ2-7	CASSPPGREAYEQYF	TGTGCCAGCTCACCACCTGGCAGGGAAGCCTACGAGCAGTACTTC
-	TRBD2	TRBV5-1	TRBJ2-1	CASSLVAGGPNEQFF	TGCGCCAGCAGCTTAGTGGCGGGAGGGCCCAATGAGCAGTTCTTC
-	-	TRBV15	TRBJ2-7	CATRALDSYEQYF	TGTGCCACCAGAGCTCTGGACAGCTACGAGCAGTACTTC
-	TRBD1	TRBV7-6	TRBJ1-1	CASSLAGQGREAFF	TGTGCCAGCAGCTTAGCGGGACAGGGCCGAGAAGCTTTCTTT
-	TRBD2	TRBV5-6	TRBJ2-1	CASSYSGSSYNEQFF	TGTGCCAGCAGCTATAGCGGGAGCTCCTACAATGAGCAGTTCTTC
-	-	TRBV7-8	TRBJ2-5	CASSFRGDSGVGETQYF	TGTGCCAGCAGCTTCCGGGGTGATAGCGGAGTTGGGGAGACCCAGTACTTC
-	TRBD1	TRBV4-1	TRBJ1-5	CASSQSSTGNNQPQHF	TGCGCCAGCAGCCAATCCTCGACAGGGAATAATCAGCCCCAGCATTTT
-	-	TRBV5-1	TRBJ1-1	CASSLAQGTEAFF	TGCGCCAGCAGCTTGGCACAGGGTACTGAAGCTTTCTTT
-	TRBD1	TRBV10-3	TRBJ1-2	CASWAGQGFEGYTF	TGTGCCTCCTGGGCAGGACAGGGGTTTGAGGGCTACACCTTC
-	TRBD2	TRBV7-2	TRBJ2-1	CASSTSGTSGIPPYNEQFF	TGTGCCAGCAGCACCTCCGGGACTAGCGGGATTCCCCCCTACAATGAGCAGTTCTTC
few	TRBD2	TRBV5-4	TRBJ2-3	CASSTTSGGSDTQYF	TGTGCCAGCAGCACGACTAGCGGGGGATCAGATACGCAGTATTTT
-	TRBD2	TRBV28	TRBJ2-1	CASSVVAGVGGGEQFF	TGTGCCAGCAGTGTGGTAGCGGGAGTTGGGGGTGGTGAGCAGTTCTTC
once	TRBD2	TRBV2	TRBJ2-3	CASRLASGMSTDTQYF	TGTGCCAGCAGACTAGCAAGCGGGATGAGCACAGATACGCAGTATTTT
-	-	TRBV27	TRBJ1-2	CASRSGTQGSGYTF	TGTGCCAGCAGGTCTGGGACACAAGGGTCTGGCTACACCTTC
-	-	TRBV30	TRBJ1-1	CAWSVVADEAFF	TGTGCCTGGAGTGTAGTGGCGGATGAAGCTTTCTTT
-	TRBD1	TRBV7-8	TRBJ1-5	CASSSRDRDQPQHF	TGTGCCAGCAGCTCCCGGGACAGGGATCAGCCCCAGCATTTT
-	TRBD2	TRBV9	TRBJ2-7	CASSPPGLAGASYEQYF	TGTGCCAGCAGCCCCCCGGGACTAGCGGGGGCGTCCTACGAGCAGTACTTC